This entry describes one TCR beta chain. The data were taken from a study of graft-versus-host responses after intestinal transplantation. V lost 2 bases and J lost 7; bases outside the gene matches: 3. Germline loops: CDR1 LNHDA, CDR2 SQIVND (reference sequence). The CDR3 has 14 amino acids. To release intraepithelial and lamina propria lymphocytes, the graft tissue was processed. Sequenced by immunoSEQ multiplex PCR; TCRdb stores in-frame clones only, minus some. Of some 13,000 clones in the sample, about 67% were seen once. The origin of this receptor is a human patient who received an intestinal transplant, so some T cells may come from the graft donor. The chain couples TRBV19 to TRBJ1-4; 8 bases map to TRBD1. The sample here was ileum tissue, taken 16 days after intestinal transplant. The CDR3 DNA reads as TGTGCCAGTAGTATACGACAGGGGAGTGAAAAACTGTTTTTT. Translating gives CASSIRQGSEKLFF.